This is a list of T cell receptor beta chains from one sample in a study of cytomegalovirus exposure and HLA in healthy donors. TCRdb keeps only in-frame clones here, not all; method: immunoSEQ multiplex PCR. This sample has 50,000 to 70,000 clones; about 77% occur once, and the top ten carry less than 3%. Sequences were obtained from PBMCs. These receptor sequences come from a female donor in good health and CMV-seronegative. CDR3s include the opening cysteine and the closing phenylalanine or tryptophan.

V: TRBV5-5
J: TRBJ1-1
CDR3: CASSQFSNTEAFF

V: TRBV7-8
J: TRBJ2-5
CDR3: CASSPQGETQYF

V: TRBV7-2
J: TRBJ2-7
CDR3: CASSLGPQSHEQYF

V: TRBV18
J: TRBJ1-1
CDR3: CASSPAHTMNTEAFF

V: TRBV4-3
J: TRBJ2-7
CDR3: CASSQEATLGGYEQYF

V: TRBV7-2
J: TRBJ2-1
CDR3: CASSLGLAPYNEQFF

V: TRBV6-6
J: TRBJ2-7
CDR3: CASSYRPRSSDEQYF

V: TRBV7-3
J: TRBJ2-1
CDR3: CASSSLAGSYNEQFF

V: TRBV5-6
J: TRBJ2-5
CDR3: CASSLDRGHETQYF

V: TRBV28
J: TRBJ1-2
CDR3: CASSLMAGQRYGYTF

V: TRBV6-5
J: TRBJ2-7
CDR3: CASRPRGEHEQYF

V: TRBV7-2
J: TRBJ2-7
CDR3: CASSSGTGEYEQYF

V: TRBV25-1
J: TRBJ1-2
CDR3: CASIGGPYGYTF